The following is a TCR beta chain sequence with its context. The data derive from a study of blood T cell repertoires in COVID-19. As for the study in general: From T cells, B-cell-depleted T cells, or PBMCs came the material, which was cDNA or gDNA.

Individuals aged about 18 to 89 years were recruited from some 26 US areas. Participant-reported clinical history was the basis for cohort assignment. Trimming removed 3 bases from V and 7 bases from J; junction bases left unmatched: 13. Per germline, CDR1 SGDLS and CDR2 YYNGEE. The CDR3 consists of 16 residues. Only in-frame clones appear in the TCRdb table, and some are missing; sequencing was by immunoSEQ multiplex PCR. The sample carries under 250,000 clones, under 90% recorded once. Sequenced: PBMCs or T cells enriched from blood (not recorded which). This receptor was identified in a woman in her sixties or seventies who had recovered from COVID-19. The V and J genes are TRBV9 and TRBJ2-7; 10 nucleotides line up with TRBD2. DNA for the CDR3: TGTGCCAGCAGCGCCCCGGGCAGCGGGGGGGCGGGTGAGCAGTACTTC. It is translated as CASSAPGSGGAGEQYF.